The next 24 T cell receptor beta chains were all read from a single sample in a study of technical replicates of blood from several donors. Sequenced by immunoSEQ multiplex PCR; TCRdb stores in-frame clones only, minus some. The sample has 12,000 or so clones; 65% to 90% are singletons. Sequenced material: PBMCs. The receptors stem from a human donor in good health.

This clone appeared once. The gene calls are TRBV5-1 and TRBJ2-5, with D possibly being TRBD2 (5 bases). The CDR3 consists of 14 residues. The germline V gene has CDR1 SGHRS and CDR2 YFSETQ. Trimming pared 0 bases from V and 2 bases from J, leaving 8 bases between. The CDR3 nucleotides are TGCGCCAGCAGCTTGGGACGGACTCAAGAGACCCAGTACTTC. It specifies CASSLGRTQETQYF.

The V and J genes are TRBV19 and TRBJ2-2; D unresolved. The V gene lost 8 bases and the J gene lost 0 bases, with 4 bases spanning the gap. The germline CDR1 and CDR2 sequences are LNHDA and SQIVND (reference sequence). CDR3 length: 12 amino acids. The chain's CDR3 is CASFTNTGELFF. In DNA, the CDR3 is TGTGCCAGTTTTACGAACACCGGGGAGCTGTTTTTT. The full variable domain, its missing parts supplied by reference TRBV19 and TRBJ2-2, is DGGITQSPKYLFRKEGQNVTLSCEQNLNHDAMYWYRQDPGQGLRLIYYSQIVNDFQKGDIAEGYSVSREKKESFPLTVTSAQKNPTAFYLCASFTNTGELFFGEGSRLTVL.

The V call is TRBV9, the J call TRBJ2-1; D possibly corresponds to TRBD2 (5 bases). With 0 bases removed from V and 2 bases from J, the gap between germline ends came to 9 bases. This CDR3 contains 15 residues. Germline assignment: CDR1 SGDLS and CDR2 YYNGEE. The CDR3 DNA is TGTGCCAGCAGCGTAGGAGGGAGTACCTACAATGAGCAGTTCTTC. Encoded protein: CASSVGGSTYNEQFF. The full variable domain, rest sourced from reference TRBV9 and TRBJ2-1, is DSGVTQTPKHLITATGQRVTLRCSPRSGDLSVYWYQQSLDQGLQFLIQYYNGEERAKGNILERFSAQQFPDLHSELNLSSLELGDSALYFCASSVGGSTYNEQFFGPGTRLTVL.

This CDR3 reads CAWSSIQTSGGPFTQYF. DNA of the CDR3: TGTGCCTGGAGCTCCATCCAGACTAGCGGAGGCCCCTTTACGCAGTATTTT. This sequence joins TRBV30 and TRBJ2-3, with 9 bases that match TRBD2. Trimming took 3 bases from V and 8 from J; bases not matched to a gene: 18. Germline V gene data show CDR1 as GTSNPN and CDR2 as SVGIG (reference sequence). This CDR3 is 17 amino acids long.

The CDR3 sequence is CASSSNRAYEQYF. CDR3 DNA sequence: TGTGCCAGCAGCTCCAACAGGGCTTACGAGCAGTACTTC. The chain recombines TRBV13 with TRBJ2-7; a possible D gene is TRBD1 (6 bases). Trimming left V 4 bases short and J 4 bases short, with 11 bases between. The CDR3 consists of 13 residues. From germline, CDR1 is PRHDT and CDR2 FYEKMQ (reference sequence).

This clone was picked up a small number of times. The CDR3 here is CSADGEGGAGREQAFF. In DNA, the CDR3 is TGCAGCGCCGACGGGGAGGGGGGCGCAGGGAGAGAACAAGCTTTCTTT. The chain links TRBV29-1 to TRBJ1-1; D may be TRBD1 (6 bases). The length of the CDR3 is 16 residues. The germline V and J ends were trimmed by 7 bases and 9 bases, with 30 bases remaining between them. Germline CDR1 is SQVTM and CDR2 is ANQGSEA.

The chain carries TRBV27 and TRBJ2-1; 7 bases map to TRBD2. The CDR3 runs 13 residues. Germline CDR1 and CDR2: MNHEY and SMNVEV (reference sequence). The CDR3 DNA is TGTGCAGTCGGCGGGGGAACCTACAATGAGCAGTTCTTC. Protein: CAVGGGTYNEQFF.

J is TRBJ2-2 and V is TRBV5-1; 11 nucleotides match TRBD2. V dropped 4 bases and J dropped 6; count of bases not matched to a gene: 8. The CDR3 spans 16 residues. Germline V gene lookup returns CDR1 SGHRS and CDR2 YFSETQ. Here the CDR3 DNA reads TGCGCCAGCAGCGATCTCACTAGCGGGAGTTCCGGGGAGCTGTTTTTT. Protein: CASSDLTSGSSGELFF.

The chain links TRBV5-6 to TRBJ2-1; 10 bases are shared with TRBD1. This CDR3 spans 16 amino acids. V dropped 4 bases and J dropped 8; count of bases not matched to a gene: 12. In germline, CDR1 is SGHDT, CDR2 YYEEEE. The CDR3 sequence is CASSSGQGVFVHEQFF. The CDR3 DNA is TGTGCCAGCAGCAGTGGACAGGGGGTATTCGTCCATGAGCAGTTCTTC.

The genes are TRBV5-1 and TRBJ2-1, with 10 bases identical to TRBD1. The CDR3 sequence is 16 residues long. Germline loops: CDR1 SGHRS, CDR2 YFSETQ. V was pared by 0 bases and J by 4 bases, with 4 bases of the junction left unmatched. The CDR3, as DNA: TGCGCCAGCAGCTTGGCGACAGGGGGCGCGTACAATGAGCAGTTCTTC. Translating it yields CASSLATGGAYNEQFF.

This CDR3 is CASSLYDDKQYEQYF. The CDR3 bases are TGCGCCAGCAGCTTATATGACGACAAACAGTACGAGCAGTACTTC. The V gene is TRBV5-1, the J gene TRBJ2-7; D is ambiguous. The CDR3 extends over 15 amino acids. Germline V gene data show CDR1 as SGHRS and CDR2 as YFSETQ. V was shortened by 2 bases and J by 4 bases, with 16 bases between the two germline ends.

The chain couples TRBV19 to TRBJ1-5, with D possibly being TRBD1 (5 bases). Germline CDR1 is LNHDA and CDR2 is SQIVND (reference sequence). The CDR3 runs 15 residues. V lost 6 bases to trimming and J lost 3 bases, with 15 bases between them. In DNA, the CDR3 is TGTGCCAGTAGCTGGACACTACCAGTCAATCAGCCCCAGCATTTT. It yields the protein CASSWTLPVNQPQHF. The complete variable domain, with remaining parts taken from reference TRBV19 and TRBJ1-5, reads DGGITQSPKYLFRKEGQNVTLSCEQNLNHDAMYWYRQDPGQGLRLIYYSQIVNDFQKGDIAEGYSVSREKKESFPLTVTSAQKNPTAFYLCASSWTLPVNQPQHFGDGTRLSIL.

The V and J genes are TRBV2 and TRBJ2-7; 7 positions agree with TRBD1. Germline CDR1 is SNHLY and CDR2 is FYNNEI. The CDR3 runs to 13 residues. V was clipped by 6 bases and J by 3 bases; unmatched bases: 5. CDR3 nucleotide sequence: TGTGCCAGCAGAACCACAGGGGTCTACGAGCAGTACTTC. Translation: CASRTTGVYEQYF.

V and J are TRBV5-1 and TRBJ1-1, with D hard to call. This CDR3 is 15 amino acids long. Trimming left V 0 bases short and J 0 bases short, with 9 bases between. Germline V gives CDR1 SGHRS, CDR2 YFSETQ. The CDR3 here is CASSLGQAMNTEAFF. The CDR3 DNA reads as TGCGCCAGCAGCTTGGGCCAGGCCATGAACACTGAAGCTTTCTTT. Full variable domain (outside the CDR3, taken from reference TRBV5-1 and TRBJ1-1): KAGVTQTPRYLIKTRGQQVTLSCSPISGHRSVSWYQQTPGQGLQFLFEYFSETQRNKGNFPGRFSGRQFSNSRSEMNVSTLELGDSALYLCASSLGQAMNTEAFFGQGTRLTVV.

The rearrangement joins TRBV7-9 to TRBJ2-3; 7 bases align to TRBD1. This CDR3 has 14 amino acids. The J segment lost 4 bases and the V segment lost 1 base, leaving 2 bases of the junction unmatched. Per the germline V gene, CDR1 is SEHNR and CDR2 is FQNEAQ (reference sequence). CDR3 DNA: TGTGCCAGCAGCTTAGGACAGGGTCCAGATACGCAGTATTTT. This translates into CASSLGQGPDTQYF. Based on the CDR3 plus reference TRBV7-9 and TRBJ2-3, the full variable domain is DTGVSQNPRHKITKRGQNVTFRCDPISEHNRLYWYRQTLGQGPEFLTYFQNEAQLEKSRLLSDRFSAERPKGSFSTLEIQRTEQGDSAMYLCASSLGQGPDTQYFGPGTRLTVL.

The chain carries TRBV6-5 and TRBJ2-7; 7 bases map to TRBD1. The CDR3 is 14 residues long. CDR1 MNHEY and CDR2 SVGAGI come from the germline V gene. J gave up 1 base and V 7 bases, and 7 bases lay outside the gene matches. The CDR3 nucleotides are TGTGCCAGCACCGCTCGGGACAGTTCCTACGAGCAGTACTTC. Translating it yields CASTARDSSYEQYF.

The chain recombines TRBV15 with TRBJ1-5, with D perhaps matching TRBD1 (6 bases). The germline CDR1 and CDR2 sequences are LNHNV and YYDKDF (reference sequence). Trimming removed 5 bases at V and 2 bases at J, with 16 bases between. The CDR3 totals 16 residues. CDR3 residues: CATSSPVGAGNQPQHF. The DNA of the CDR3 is TGTGCCACCAGCTCCCCGGTGGGGGCGGGCAATCAGCCCCAGCATTTT.

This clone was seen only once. As DNA, the CDR3 is TGTGCCAGCAGCCAAGGTATGGGAGGCACAGATACGCAGTATTTT. Encoded protein: CASSQGMGGTDTQYF. The chain uses TRBV4-2 and TRBJ2-3; possible D gene TRBD2, 5 bases. The CDR3 loop spans 15 amino acids. Per the germline V gene, CDR1 is LGHNA and CDR2 is YNFKEQ. V was clipped by 1 base and J by 1 base, with 9 bases between them.

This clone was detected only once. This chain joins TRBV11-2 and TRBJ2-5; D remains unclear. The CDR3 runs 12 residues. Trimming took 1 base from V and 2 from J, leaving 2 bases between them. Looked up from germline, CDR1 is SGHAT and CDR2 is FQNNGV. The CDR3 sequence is CASSLAQETQYF. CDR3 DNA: TGTGCCAGCAGCTTAGCTCAAGAGACCCAGTACTTC.

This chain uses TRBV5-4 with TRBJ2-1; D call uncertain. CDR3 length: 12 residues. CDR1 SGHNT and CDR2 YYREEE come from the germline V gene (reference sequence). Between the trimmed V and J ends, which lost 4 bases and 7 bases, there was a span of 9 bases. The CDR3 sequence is CASSLSENEQFF. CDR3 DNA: TGTGCCAGCAGCCTCAGTGAAAATGAGCAGTTCTTC.

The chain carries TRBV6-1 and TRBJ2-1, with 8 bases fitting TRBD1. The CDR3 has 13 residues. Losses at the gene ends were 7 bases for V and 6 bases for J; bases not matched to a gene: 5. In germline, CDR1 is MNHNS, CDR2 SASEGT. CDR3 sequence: CASKFQGANEQFF. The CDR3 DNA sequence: TGTGCCAGCAAATTTCAGGGGGCCAATGAGCAGTTCTTC.

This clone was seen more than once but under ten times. In DNA, the CDR3 is TGTGCCAGCCTACACCCGACATCTGGAAACACCATATATTTT. It encodes CASLHPTSGNTIYF. The V and J genes are TRBV7-9 and TRBJ1-3; the D is unclear. The CDR3 is 14 amino acids. The germline CDR1 and CDR2 sequences are SEHNR and FQNEAQ (reference sequence). V lost 8 bases and J lost 1, with 12 bases in between.

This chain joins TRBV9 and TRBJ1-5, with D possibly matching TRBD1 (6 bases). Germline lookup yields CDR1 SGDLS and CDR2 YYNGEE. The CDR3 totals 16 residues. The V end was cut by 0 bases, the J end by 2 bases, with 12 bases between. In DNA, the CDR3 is TGTGCCAGCAGCGTAGTTGTAGGGGGTCGCAATCAGCCCCAGCATTTT. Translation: CASSVVVGGRNQPQHF.

The chain's CDR3 is CASSMTGGSETQYF. Written as DNA, the CDR3 is TGTGCCAGCAGCATGACAGGGGGCTCAGAGACCCAGTACTTC. The chain carries TRBV5-4 and TRBJ2-5; 10 bases match TRBD1. This CDR3 spans 14 amino acids. Losses at the gene ends were 4 bases for V and 4 bases for J; bases not matched to a gene: 4. From germline, CDR1 is SGHNT and CDR2 YYREEE (reference sequence).